This T cell receptor beta chain was sequenced during a study of shared clonotypes between healthy human individuals. A word on this clone: Its target is not known. This sample includes further DNA sequences coding for the same CDR3.

Study-level findings and limits: Relative to their counterparts shared across all four donors, non-shared clonotypes exhibited diminished generation probabilities.

Libraries were prepared by immunoSEQ multiplex PCR; TCRdb keeps only in-frame clonotypes and omits some of them. The sample comprises 2,500,000 or so clones, 90% to 95% of which are singletons, and around 0.14% rests with the top ten. CDR1 is SGHRS and CDR2 is YFSETQ in the germline V gene. This CDR3 spans 15 amino acids. With 0 bases removed from V and 1 base from J, the gap between germline ends came to 8 bases. The origin of this receptor is a man younger than 35 in good health. The rearrangement uses TRBV5-1 and TRBJ2-1; tentative D call: TRBD1 (5 bases). The sequenced material came from naive CD4+ T cells sorted from blood. This sample's subset: CD45RA+ positively selected. The CDR3 DNA sequence: TGCGCCAGCAGCTTGGGGCAGGGATCCTACAATGAGCAGTTCTTC. The encoded protein is CASSLGQGSYNEQFF.